This T cell receptor (beta chain) is from a study of blood T cell repertoires in COVID-19 (dated by TCRdb to the early 2020s). About the study as a whole: Samples from collaborators originated in the United States, Italy and Spain and spanned both the acute and convalescent phases of COVID-19. The repertoires were released in a freely available public database meant as a resource for research on the immune response to SARS-CoV-2. Subjects who had been exposed to COVID-19, were actively infected with it, or had recovered from it provided the deeply sampled blood TCRbeta repertoires that made up the dataset. The samples were drawn from the first 160 participants of the ongoing ImmuneRACE study and from over a thousand subjects provided by 6 global collaborators. Nearly every sample came with metadata listing a de-identified subject ID, COVID-19 status, age in years and sex. Where HLA class I and class II types were available, the types were taken from metadata supplied by the sample provider, not from assay-based typing. The prospective study material was composed of cDNA or gDNA derived from T cells, B-cell-depleted T cells, or PBMCs. On the study overall, not on this receptor specifically: The quantity of clinical and demographic metadata differed by source and by participant and was supplied without curation.

The immunoSEQ Assay, a bias-controlled multiplex PCR, was used to amplify TCRbeta CDR3 regions from genomic DNA. The authors' analysis ran thus. The number of nucleated cells in each sample was estimated from the amplification of reference gene primers within the assay. To quantify the absolute abundance of each unique TCRbeta CDR3 rearrangement, sequence reads were collapsed and filtered. Productive Simpson clonality was computed per sample as the square root of Simpson's diversity index over productive rearrangements. Entries here come from immuneACCESS through TCRdb and include only in-frame sequences with V and J called. Some clones fail to appear in such tables; in the studies checked, an unresolved V gene covers under half of the shortfall, and the cause of the remainder is unknown. The DNA gave D and trimming, while V, J and clone size come from that table. This sample holds roughly 260,000 clones; around 89% were observed only once. The ten biggest clones cover 3.7% of the sample.

On this clone: Its binding antigen is unknown. There are no base qualities to consult, and no much larger clone falls within one base.

Whole blood was collected in K2EDTA tubes by collaborating institutions according to the institutions' own protocols. For TCRbeta analysis, collaborators shipped samples as frozen whole blood, isolated PBMCs, or DNA extracted from either of those sample types. Specimen: peripheral blood. This receptor was taken from a woman in her 40s with acute or convalescent COVID-19.

In nucleotide form, the sequence is TGTGCCAGCAGCTTGACAGTAAACACTGAAGCTTTCTTT. The resulting protein is CASSLTVNTEAFF. The chain uses TRBV5-6 and TRBJ1-1; no D segment can be confidently identified. Based on the germline V gene, the CDR1 and CDR2 sequences are SGHDT and YYEEEE. Cut back by 1 base and 2 bases, the V and J ends lie 6 bases apart. The CDR3 starts with the cysteine, ends with the phenylalanine, and has 13 residues. The kept DNA is CDR3 alone, 39 bases in frame from the first base.